This passage covers 4 T cell receptor beta chains from one sample sequenced in a study of T cell changes during pregnancy in multiple sclerosis. This table comes from immunoSEQ multiplex PCR, and its TCRdb copy is limited to in-frame clones, with some not included. The sample has over 35,000 clones, roughly nine tenths seen once. The material sequenced was CD4+ T cells from peripheral blood mononuclear cells, taken in the second trimester of pregnancy. These receptors came from a female donor in good health, enrolled as a control in a pregnancy study.

This chain connects TRBV2 to TRBJ2-1, with 10 bases fitting TRBD1. The CDR3 extends over 14 amino acids. J was trimmed by 6 bases and V by 8 bases; bases with no gene match: 7. CDR1 is SNHLY, CDR2 FYNNEI, per germline. CDR3 nucleotide sequence: TGTGCCAGCTCCCGGGACAGGGGATTCAATGAGCAGTTCTTC. This gives the protein CASSRDRGFNEQFF. The full variable domain, with the rest looked up from reference TRBV2 and TRBJ2-1, is EPEVTQTPSHQVTQMGQEVILRCVPISNHLYFYWYRQILGQKVEFLVSFYNNEISEKSEIFDDQFSVERPDGSNFTLKIRSTKLEDSAMYFCASSRDRGFNEQFFGPGTRLTVL.

The rearrangement links TRBV25-1 to TRBJ1-1; possibly TRBD1 for D (5 bases). V lost 0 bases and J 11 bases, leaving 10 bases between the germline ends. The germline gives CDR1 MGHDK, CDR2 SYGVNS. CDR3 length: 12 amino acids. Written as DNA, the CDR3 is TGTGCCAGCAGTGAATATAGGGGCGAGGCTTTCTTT. Amino acid sequence: CASSEYRGEAFF.

CDR3 in DNA: TGTGCCAGCAGCCAAGATCTCCCTCTTAGCGGGACTACCTACGAGCAGTACTTC. Protein product: CASSQDLPLSGTTYEQYF. V gene TRBV4-2 combines with J gene TRBJ2-7; TRBD2 matches at 8 bases. J was trimmed by 2 bases and V by 0 bases; bases with no gene match: 12. The CDR3 has 18 amino acids. The germline gives CDR1 LGHNA, CDR2 YNFKEQ.

This chain joins TRBV6-4 and TRBJ2-5; D is possibly TRBD2 (6 bases). The V gene's germline CDR1 is MRHNA and CDR2 SNTAGT. The CDR3 extends over 14 amino acids. V was pared by 7 bases and J by 4 bases, with 16 bases between. CDR3 loop: CASMEGEGPETQYF. CDR3 in DNA: TGTGCCAGCATGGAGGGTGAGGGCCCAGAGACCCAGTACTTC.